What follows are 25 T cell receptor beta chains derived from one specimen sequenced in a study of CXCR3-negative and CXCR3-positive naive CD8 T cells. Study outcomes and limitations: More hydrophobic TRB CDR3s occurred in CXCR3-positive than in CXCR3-negative naive cells.

These TCRs are of unknown antigen specificity. Carrying UMI labels, the TRB cDNA libraries were prepared through 5' RACE. TCRdb re-analyzed the 5' RACE reads; it lists each CDR3 protein once, without DNA. The sample yields roughly 120,000 distinct CDR3 sequences, of which the top ten take up 0.5% to 0.7%. Sequenced material: naive CXCR3+ CD8+ T cells from blood. Subset of the sample: CD45RO-CCR7+CD27+CD95- naive CD8+ T cells expressing CXCR3 (TNR3+). The receptors here all came from a human donor in good health. Some clones in this sample may be carry-over from other donors' samples.

The chain is built from TRBV28 and TRBJ2-5; TCRdb designates TRBD2, a call that cannot be tested without DNA. The germline CDR1 and CDR2 sequences are MDHEN and SYDVKM. The CDR3 has 18 amino acids. Here the CDR3 reads CASSPGTSGWRWSETQYF.

The V call is TRBV4-1, the J call TRBJ1-1. The germline gives CDR1 MGHRA, CDR2 YSYEKL. This CDR3 is 15 amino acids long. The CDR3 protein is CASSQEPAADTEAFF.

The V and J genes are TRBV6-2 or TRBV6-3 and TRBJ1-1; TCRdb names TRBD1, which stays unverified in the absence of DNA. There are 19 residues in the CDR3. Per the germline V gene, CDR1 is MNHEY and CDR2 is SVGEGT. The CDR3: CASSFPSSFVTGMNTEAFF.

J is TRBJ2-7 and V is TRBV4-1. Germline V gives CDR1 MGHRA, CDR2 YSYEKL. The CDR3 contains 13 residues. This CDR3 reads CASSQALVYEQYF.

The chain employs TRBV5-1 and TRBJ2-5. This CDR3 comprises 12 residues. CDR1 SGHRS and CDR2 YFSETQ come from the germline V gene. The CDR3 protein is CASSYFGETQYF.

The genes are TRBV29-1 and TRBJ2-5. This CDR3 region has 12 residues. CDR1 is SQVTM and CDR2 is ANQGSEA in the germline V gene. Here the CDR3 reads CSVVFLGETQYF.

The rearrangement uses TRBV13 and TRBJ1-1; the TCRdb call, TRBD1, lacks DNA for checking. The CDR3 covers 17 residues. Germline assignment: CDR1 PRHDT and CDR2 FYEKMQ (reference sequence). CDR3 in amino acids: CASSLERAGTVNTEAFF.

The chain carries TRBV7-9 and TRBJ2-1; TCRdb proposes TRBD1, but this gene call is untestable without DNA. Germline V gene sequence: CDR1 SEHNR, CDR2 FQNEAQ (reference sequence). The CDR3 is 14 residues long. CDR3 residues: CASSFPESEHEQFF.

The V gene is TRBV5-1, the J gene TRBJ2-7. Germline-derived CDR1 and CDR2 are SGHRS and YFSETQ. The CDR3 has 13 residues. CDR3 loop: CASSWDDHYEQYF.

This chain uses TRBV23-1 with TRBJ2-7; TCRdb outputs TRBD2, but without DNA this stays unchecked. TRBV23-1 is sorted into the ORF group, with uncertain function. The CDR3 has 15 residues. Here the CDR3 reads CASSQGYSRAVEQYF.

The chain combines TRBV29-1 with TRBJ2-7; absent DNA, TCRdb's TRBD1 call cannot be checked. There are 13 residues in the CDR3. Germline-derived CDR1 and CDR2 are SQVTM and ANQGSEA. The CDR3 protein is CSVLGTTSYEQYF.

The CDR3 sequence: CASSQSSGTQPQHF. The rearrangement links TRBV4-3 to TRBJ1-5; without DNA, the TCRdb call of TRBD1 cannot be checked. CDR3 size: 14 residues. CDR1 is LGHNA, CDR2 YSLEER, per germline.

V gene TRBV4-2 combines with J gene TRBJ1-1; the TCRdb D gene call, TRBD1, has no DNA to confirm it. The CDR3 covers 14 residues. Per germline, CDR1 LGHNA and CDR2 YNFKEQ. CDR3 sequence: CASSPTGVVTEAFF.

The V call is TRBV6-6, the J call TRBJ1-5; as DNA is missing, the TRBD1 call by TCRdb cannot be tested. CDR3 length: 14 residues. Per the germline V gene, CDR1 is MNHNY and CDR2 is SVGAGI (reference sequence). The CDR3 protein is CASSDDRVGRPQHF.

The chain combines TRBV5-5 with TRBJ2-1; TCRdb's D call of TRBD2 is untestable without DNA. Germline CDR1 and CDR2: SGHKS and YYEKEE (reference sequence). The CDR3 is made up of 16 amino acids. CDR3 sequence reads: CASSRTSGASYNEQFF.

V and J are TRBV5-1 and TRBJ1-1; TCRdb lists TRBD1, though no DNA is available to test this call. Germline values: CDR1 SGHRS, CDR2 YFSETQ. The CDR3 covers 15 residues. CDR3: CASSLADSPGTEAFF.

The chain has TRBV13 and TRBJ1-6. The CDR3 is made up of 16 amino acids. Germline V gene sequence: CDR1 PRHDT, CDR2 FYEKMQ (reference sequence). The CDR3 region is CASSPGEGSPNSPLHF.

The chain combines TRBV29-1 with TRBJ2-1; TCRdb proposes TRBD1, but this gene call is untestable without DNA. Per germline, CDR1 SQVTM and CDR2 ANQGSEA. The CDR3 totals 12 residues. This chain's CDR3 is CSVEGQSNEQFF.

The chain couples TRBV28 to TRBJ2-1; TCRdb's D call, TRBD2, is unchecked because there is no DNA. The CDR3 is 14 amino acids. Germline values: CDR1 MDHEN, CDR2 SYDVKM. This CDR3 reads CASRGLAGGYEQFF. Variable domain in full (rest from reference TRBV28 and TRBJ2-1): DVKVTQSSRYLVKRTGEKVFLECVQDMDHENMFWYRQDPGLGLRLIYFSYDVKMKEKGDIPEGYSVSREKKERFSLILESASTNQTSMYLCASRGLAGGYEQFFGPGTRLTVL.

V gene TRBV7-3 combines with J gene TRBJ1-1; the TRBD1 assignment by TCRdb is unverifiable without DNA. The length of the CDR3 is 14 residues. Germline CDR1 and CDR2: SGHTA and FQGTGA. The CDR3: CASSLSGANTEAFF.

The chain couples TRBV28 to TRBJ2-1. In germline, CDR1 is MDHEN, CDR2 SYDVKM. This CDR3 has 12 amino acids. This chain's CDR3 is CASSWSYNEQFF.

The chain combines TRBV20-1 with TRBJ2-7; TCRdb selects TRBD2, and the lack of DNA leaves this call unchecked. Per germline, CDR1 DFQATT and CDR2 SNEGSKA (reference sequence). There are 18 residues in the CDR3. CDR3 protein: CSALPPPGSAGGGYEQYF.

V and J are TRBV2 and TRBJ1-1. Germline assignment: CDR1 SNHLY and CDR2 FYNNEI. The CDR3 totals 18 residues. CDR3 protein: CASSVFAAGGGMNTEAFF.

The J gene is TRBJ1-1, the V gene TRBV28; the TCRdb D gene call, TRBD1, has no DNA to confirm it. Germline CDR1 is MDHEN and CDR2 is SYDVKM. The CDR3 runs to 17 residues. The CDR3 sequence is CASSPRGQATGYTEAFF. Supplemented by reference TRBV28 and TRBJ1-1, the full variable domain reads DVKVTQSSRYLVKRTGEKVFLECVQDMDHENMFWYRQDPGLGLRLIYFSYDVKMKEKGDIPEGYSVSREKKERFSLILESASTNQTSMYLCASSPRGQATGYTEAFFGQGTRLTVV.

V is TRBV29-1 and J is TRBJ2-5; TCRdb gives TRBD2 as the D gene, but with no DNA this cannot be confirmed. Per the germline V gene, CDR1 is SQVTM and CDR2 is ANQGSEA. There are 15 residues in the CDR3. The CDR3 protein is CSVPPSGGGRETQYF.